This T cell receptor beta chain was identified in a study of human T cells and chemical hapten exposure. The sample's time point: pre-sensitization, week 0. The sample's treatment: therapeutic diphenylcyclopropenone sensitization with weekly scalp DPC. Participating donors were patients with alopecia, aged 18 to 70 years, considered appropriate candidates for DPC. TCRdb reprocessed the RACE reads with MiXCR, giving one entry per CDR3 protein. This repertoire shows about 51,000 distinct CDR3 sequences, over 8% found once; its top ten account for 11% to 15%. Regarding the study as a whole: TCRs at high frequency, those above 1 in 1000, did not change with DPC sensitization. Expanded TCRs formed significantly more large CDR3 similarity clusters than controls. Given that the donors had alopecia, their immune response may differ from that seen in healthy people.

Trimming at V came to 6 bases and at J to 5 bases, leaving 6 bases not matched to a gene. CDR1 is DFQATT and CDR2 is SNEGSKA in the germline V gene (reference sequence). The CDR3 has 13 amino acids. In regard to this clonotype: Its antigen is undetermined.

The TCR was taken from a middle-aged woman with alopecia areata. Some clones in this sample may be carry-over from other donors' samples. This chain uses TRBV20-1 with TRBJ2-7; 11 bases are shared with TRBD2. The source material was whole blood, sampled in connection with sensitization to the hapten diphenylcyclopropenone (DPC). As DNA, the CDR3 is TGCAGTGCCTCTAGCGGGGGGCATAACGAGCAGTACTTC. As protein: CSASSGGHNEQYF.